These 9 T cell receptor beta chains originate from one sample sequenced in a study of blood T cell repertoires in COVID-19. TCRdb keeps only in-frame clones here, not all; method: immunoSEQ multiplex PCR. The table includes about 300,000 clones, around 85% detected once. The sequencing input was PBMCs or T cells enriched from blood (not recorded which). These receptors were collected from a man younger than 40 who had recovered from COVID-19.

The chain links TRBV7-3 to TRBJ1-2, with 7 nucleotides matching TRBD1. Losses at the gene ends were 1 base for V and 4 bases for J; bases not matched to a gene: 6. CDR3 size: 15 residues. In germline, CDR1 is SGHTA, CDR2 FQGTGA. CDR3 in amino acids: CASSLNQGDIYGYTF. The CDR3 DNA is TGTGCCAGCAGCTTAAATCAGGGGGACATCTATGGCTACACCTTC.

V gene TRBV7-9 combines with J gene TRBJ2-5; D is undetermined. The CDR3 extends over 14 amino acids. Trimming took 5 bases from V and 5 from J, leaving 15 bases between them. Germline V gene data show CDR1 as SEHNR and CDR2 as FQNEAQ (reference sequence). CDR3: CASSLRDVRETQYF. The CDR3 coding sequence is TGTGCCAGCAGCCTCAGAGATGTGCGGGAGACCCAGTACTTC.

The CDR3 sequence is CATSRGNPRYGYTF. CDR3 sequence (DNA): TGTGCCACCAGCAGAGGCAACCCGCGCTATGGCTACACCTTC. The chain combines TRBV15 with TRBJ1-2, with D unclear. This CDR3 is 14 amino acids long. The germline CDR1 and CDR2 sequences are LNHNV and YYDKDF (reference sequence). Trimming cost V 1 base and J 4 bases, with 10 bases left between them.

The CDR3 is CASSQDWQGGGGYTF. The DNA for the CDR3 is TGTGCCAGCAGCCAAGATTGGCAGGGGGGTGGTGGCTACACCTTC. The chain recombines TRBV4-2 with TRBJ1-2, with TRBD1 identical over 7 bases. There are 15 residues in the CDR3. The germline CDR1 and CDR2 sequences are LGHNA and YNFKEQ. Trimming took 0 bases from V and 7 from J; bases not matched to a gene: 8.

This clone was picked up a small number of times. CDR3 nucleotides: TGTGCCAGCAGCACCAGGGAATCACCCCTCCACTTT. This translates into CASSTRESPLHF. V usage is TRBV6-5 and J usage is TRBJ1-6; possible D gene TRBD1, 5 bases. V was trimmed by 6 bases and J by 10 bases, leaving 10 bases between them. The CDR3 runs 12 residues. Germline assignment: CDR1 MNHEY and CDR2 SVGAGI.

The genes are TRBV6-5 and TRBJ2-7; TRBD2 matches 7 bases. Germline CDR1 MNHEY, CDR2 SVGAGI. This CDR3 is 14 amino acids long. V was pared by 6 bases and J by 0 bases, with 5 bases of the junction left unmatched. CDR3 loop: CASRQAGRSYEQYF. In DNA, the CDR3 is TGTGCCAGCAGACAAGCGGGGCGCTCCTACGAGCAGTACTTC.

In this sample, this clone turned up a few times. V is TRBV5-5 and J is TRBJ1-3; TRBD1 is a possible D gene (6 bases). Germline CDR1 is SGHKS and CDR2 is YYEKEE (reference sequence). The CDR3 contains 16 residues. Trimming removed 3 bases from V and 7 bases from J, with 20 bases in between. CDR3 amino acids: CASSYIPPGDGNTIYF. In DNA, the CDR3 is TGTGCCAGCAGCTACATACCCCCAGGGGACGGGAACACCATATATTTT.

This clone was counted only a few times. The rearrangement joins TRBV5-1 to TRBJ1-3; no clear D. V was shortened by 6 bases and J by 0 bases, with 7 bases between the two germline ends. This CDR3 is built from 13 residues. The germline CDR1 and CDR2 sequences are SGHRS and YFSETQ. The CDR3 loop is CASTVSSGNTIYF. The DNA of the CDR3 is TGCGCCAGCACAGTCAGCTCTGGAAACACCATATATTTT. Complete variable domain (other parts from reference TRBV5-1 and TRBJ1-3): KAGVTQTPRYLIKTRGQQVTLSCSPISGHRSVSWYQQTPGQGLQFLFEYFSETQRNKGNFPGRFSGRQFSNSRSEMNVSTLELGDSALYLCASTVSSGNTIYFGEGSWLTVV.

The chain combines TRBV7-3 with TRBJ2-3; possible D gene TRBD2, 6 bases. Germline-derived CDR1 and CDR2 are SGHTA and FQGTGA. CDR3 length: 16 amino acids. V dropped 1 base and J dropped 5 bases, with 16 bases sitting between them. CDR3 region: CASSLRGGGAKDTQYF. In DNA form, the CDR3 reads TGTGCCAGCAGCTTAAGGGGAGGCGGGGCTAAAGATACGCAGTATTTT.